These 30 T cell receptor beta chains were sequenced from one sample in a study of post-analysis software for immune sequencing data. Study outcomes and limitations: Patients used roughly five TRBV segments, including TRBV5-6, TRBV5-1 and TRBV20-1, more often than controls.

Researchers reported that TCR beta cDNA libraries carried unique molecular identifiers. TCRdb itself ran the PCR reads through MiXCR, one entry per CDR3 protein. The repertoire holds about 820,000 distinct CDR3 sequences, with roughly 58% as singletons. Their antigens remain unidentified. The sample taken for sequencing was blood. The receptors here all came from a girl aged 5-17 years with multiple sclerosis.

About this clonotype itself: This may be a read error: a much more frequent sequence differs by one nucleotide. In DNA, the CDR3 is TGTGCCAGCAGCCAACCCCGGGACGGAGGCGCAGAGACCCAGTACTTC. Translation: CASSQPRDGGAETQYF. The rearrangement uses TRBV4-2 and TRBJ2-5; D may be TRBD1 or TRBD2 (5 bases each). Germline-derived CDR1 and CDR2 are LGHNA and YNFKEQ. Trimming pared 2 bases from V and 4 bases from J, leaving 17 bases between. This CDR3 spans 16 amino acids.

CDR3 residues: CASSPRPGEHYGYTF. In DNA form, the CDR3 reads TGTGCCAGCAGTCCCCGGCCCGGGGAGCACTATGGCTACACCTTC. The chain combines TRBV6-1 with TRBJ1-2, with D uncertain. Germline V lookup: CDR1 MNHNS, CDR2 SASEGT. The CDR3 consists of 15 residues. Trimming shortened V by 5 bases and J by 3 bases, and 16 bases separated the two germline ends.

This clonotype has just a few counts. The chain is built from TRBV5-1 and TRBJ2-7; 11 bases map to TRBD2. The CDR3 consists of 16 residues. V trimming: 4 bases; J trimming: 0 bases; junction bases outside the gene matches: 6. CDR1 is SGHRS, CDR2 YFSETQ, per germline. The CDR3 region is CASSPGLAGSSYEQYF. The CDR3 nucleotides read TGCGCCAGCAGCCCAGGACTAGCGGGTAGCTCCTACGAGCAGTACTTC. The complete variable domain, with remaining parts taken from reference TRBV5-1 and TRBJ2-7, reads KAGVTQTPRYLIKTRGQQVTLSCSPISGHRSVSWYQQTPGQGLQFLFEYFSETQRNKGNFPGRFSGRQFSNSRSEMNVSTLELGDSALYLCASSPGLAGSSYEQYFGPGTRLTVT.

The chain carries TRBV3-1 and TRBJ2-1; the D gene is possibly TRBD2 (6 bases). The CDR3 is 17 residues long. CDR1 is LGHDT, CDR2 YNNKEL, per germline (reference sequence). Trimming cost V 2 bases and J 0 bases, with 14 bases left between them. The CDR3: CASSQLGQTSSYNEQFF. Written as DNA, the CDR3 is TGTGCCAGCAGCCAACTGGGGCAGACTAGCTCCTACAATGAGCAGTTCTTC.

This clonotype was detected only once. The junction departs from the called germline gene at one end, perhaps through a read error. The V call is TRBV5-1, the J call TRBJ1-6; D possibly corresponds to TRBD1 (6 bases). In germline, CDR1 is SGHRS, CDR2 YFSETQ. CDR3 length: 15 amino acids. DNA of the CDR3: TGCACCAGCAGCTTGATACTAGGGGGGAATTCACCCCTCCACTTT. Its protein is CTSSLILGGNSPLHF.

The chain joins TRBV6-1 to TRBJ2-7, with TRBD2 identical over 7 bases. Germline assignment: CDR1 MNHNS and CDR2 SASEGT. V lost 3 bases, J lost 2 bases, and 7 bases stayed unmatched. This CDR3 is 15 amino acids long. The CDR3 is CASSEGGSPPYEQYF. The CDR3 DNA reads as TGTGCCAGCAGTGAGGGAGGGAGCCCCCCCTACGAGCAGTACTTC.

This chain links TRBV15 with TRBJ2-7; D may match TRBD1 or TRBD2 (5 bases each). The CDR3 runs 15 residues. Deletions cut 5 bases from V and 2 bases from J, with 16 bases between. Germline V CDR1 and CDR2: LNHNV, YYDKDF (reference sequence). CDR3 in DNA: TGTGCCACCAGCGCCCTGCAGGGAGTGACCTACGAGCAGTACTTC. This encodes CATSALQGVTYEQYF. Variable domain in full (rest from reference TRBV15 and TRBJ2-7): DAMVIQNPRYQVTQFGKPVTLSCSQTLNHNVMYWYQQKSSQAPKLLFHYYDKDFNNEADTPDNFQSRRPNTSFCFLDIRSPGLGDTAMYLCATSALQGVTYEQYFGPGTRLTVT.

This clonotype was seen a handful of times. The chain couples TRBV12-3 or TRBV12-4 to TRBJ2-7; TRBD1 matches at 7 bases. J was trimmed by 2 bases and V by 6 bases; bases with no gene match: 10. The CDR3 contains 15 residues. The CDR3 spells CASSPGQGVTYEQYF. In DNA form, the CDR3 reads TGTGCCAGCAGCCCGGGGCAGGGGGTCACCTACGAGCAGTACTTC.

This clonotype was seen only a few times. The chain links TRBV29-1 to TRBJ2-3, with a tentative D call TRBD1 (5 bases). Trimming pared 5 bases from V and 7 bases from J, leaving 13 bases between. Germline V gene lookup returns CDR1 SQVTM and CDR2 ANQGSEA. The CDR3 covers 12 residues. This CDR3 reads CSVTHRFNTQYF. As DNA, the CDR3 is TGCAGCGTTACCCACAGGTTTAATACGCAGTATTTT.

About this clonotype itself: A much larger clone differs by one base, so this may be a read error. V and J are TRBV4-2 and TRBJ2-1; 8 nucleotides line up with TRBD2. Germline CDR1 is LGHNA and CDR2 is YNFKEQ. The CDR3 consists of 16 residues. CDR3 DNA: TGTGCCAGCAGCCAATATGGACGGGAGGGCCAAGATGAGCGGTTCTTC. Its translation is CASSQYGREGQDERFF.

This chain uses TRBV25-1 with TRBJ1-1; D unresolved. Between the trimmed V and J ends, which lost 3 bases and 6 bases, there was a span of 23 bases. Per the germline V gene, CDR1 is MGHDK and CDR2 is SYGVNS. This CDR3 has 17 amino acids. The CDR3 region is CASSEIGLGYRSAEAFF. In DNA, the CDR3 is TGTGCCAGCAGTGAGATTGGATTGGGCTACCGGTCGGCTGAAGCTTTCTTT. The full variable domain, with the rest looked up from reference TRBV25-1 and TRBJ1-1, is EADIYQTPRYLVIGTGKKITLECSQTMGHDKMYWYQQDPGMELHLIHYSYGVNSTEKGDLSSESTVSRIRTEHFPLTLESARPSHTSQYLCASSEIGLGYRSAEAFFGQGTRLTVV.

A few counts support this clonotype. This sequence joins TRBV6-5 and TRBJ2-3, with D perhaps assigned TRBD1 or TRBD2 (5 bases each). CDR1 and CDR2 (germline): MNHEY, SVGAGI. The CDR3 consists of 16 residues. V lost 2 bases, J lost 1 base, and 13 bases lay in between. The CDR3 region is CASSYRRGGGTDTQYF. In DNA form, the CDR3 reads TGTGCCAGCAGTTACCGCCGGGGCGGAGGCACAGATACGCAGTATTTT.

The gene calls are TRBV29-1 and TRBJ1-1; no definite D call. The germline gives CDR1 SQVTM, CDR2 ANQGSEA. The CDR3 is made up of 14 amino acids. V was cut by 2 bases and J by 0 bases, with 10 bases left in between. CDR3 loop: CSVELQTLNTEAFF. DNA of the CDR3: TGCAGCGTTGAACTACAGACCCTGAACACTGAAGCTTTCTTT.

The V and J genes are TRBV5-1 and TRBJ2-6, with 7 bases identical to TRBD1. V lost 3 bases to trimming and J lost 4 bases; unmatched junction nucleotides: 7. The CDR3 totals 16 residues. CDR1 and CDR2 (germline): SGHRS, YFSETQ. The DNA of the CDR3 is TGCGCCAGCAGCTCCCAACAGGGGTTCGGGGCCAACGTCCTGACTTTC. This translates into CASSSQQGFGANVLTF. Supplemented by reference TRBV5-1 and TRBJ2-6, the full variable domain reads KAGVTQTPRYLIKTRGQQVTLSCSPISGHRSVSWYQQTPGQGLQFLFEYFSETQRNKGNFPGRFSGRQFSNSRSEMNVSTLELGDSALYLCASSSQQGFGANVLTFGAGSRLTVL.

This chain uses TRBV20-1 with TRBJ1-2, with D perhaps TRBD1 (6 bases). Deletions cut 6 bases from V and 6 bases from J, with 23 bases between. The germline gives CDR1 DFQATT, CDR2 SNEGSKA (reference sequence). The CDR3 has 15 residues. Here the CDR3 DNA reads TGCAGTGCCCAAAGCAGCAGGGCCAGGGGCCATGGCTACACCTTC. Its protein is CSAQSSRARGHGYTF.

The chain recombines TRBV12-3 or TRBV12-4 with TRBJ1-2; TRBD1 might be the D (5 bases). The CDR3 totals 15 residues. V lost 5 bases, J lost 8 bases, and 21 bases lay in between. The CDR3 is CASSRSDRVAGGYTF. The CDR3 DNA sequence: TGTGCCAGCAGTCGGAGTGACAGAGTTGCTGGAGGCTACACCTTC.

The V gene is TRBV20-1, the J gene TRBJ2-7; D might be TRBD2 (5 bases). Germline V CDR1 and CDR2: DFQATT, SNEGSKA (reference sequence). Trimming removed 0 bases from V and 0 bases from J, with 12 bases in between. The CDR3 loop spans 15 amino acids. The CDR3 reads CSARDPGSPSYEQYF. Here the CDR3 DNA reads TGCAGTGCTAGAGATCCTGGGAGTCCCTCCTACGAGCAGTACTTC.

This clonotype has just one count. The rearrangement uses TRBV10-3 and TRBJ2-5; tentatively, D is TRBD1 or TRBD2 (5 bases each). Germline lookup yields CDR1 ENHRY and CDR2 SYGVKD. This CDR3 region has 13 residues. V was pared by 8 bases and J by 5 bases, with 15 bases between. CDR3 loop: CAIQKQGGETQYF. In DNA, the CDR3 is TGTGCCATCCAAAAGCAGGGCGGGGAGACCCAGTACTTC.

V is TRBV20-1 and J is TRBJ2-3, with 11 nucleotides matching TRBD2. The junction had 7 bases not matched to a gene; V was cut back by 3 bases and J by 2 bases. The CDR3 covers 16 residues. Germline CDR1 reads DFQATT; CDR2 reads SNEGSKA (reference sequence). The CDR3 region is CSASPTSGINTDTQYF. The CDR3 DNA is TGCAGTGCTAGTCCGACTAGCGGGATTAACACAGATACGCAGTATTTT.

The chain employs TRBV20-1 and TRBJ1-2; D is uncertain. The CDR3 loop spans 13 amino acids. The germline V and J ends were trimmed by 5 bases and 6 bases, with 16 bases remaining between them. Germline lookup yields CDR1 DFQATT and CDR2 SNEGSKA (reference sequence). In nucleotides, the CDR3 is TGCAGTGCTGTCCTTAATTTACGCAATGGCTACACCTTC. Amino acid sequence: CSAVLNLRNGYTF.

The chain carries TRBV10-3 and TRBJ1-2, with D maybe TRBD1 (5 bases). This CDR3 contains 12 residues. The germline gives CDR1 ENHRY, CDR2 SYGVKD. V shed 11 bases and J shed 4 bases, with 14 bases lying between them. The CDR3 coding sequence is TGTGCCTCAGGGACGGAATCCTATGGCTACACCTTC. Its translation is CASGTESYGYTF.

This clonotype was seen a handful of times. The genes are TRBV7-3 and TRBJ2-3; TRBD2 might be the D (5 bases). The CDR3 runs to 15 residues. Trimming took off 4 bases at V and 0 bases at J, with 11 bases between the two ends. CDR1 is SGHTA, CDR2 FQGTGA, per germline. CDR3 amino acids: CASSSTAVSTDTQYF. The CDR3 DNA sequence: TGTGCCAGCAGCTCCACAGCGGTGAGCACAGATACGCAGTATTTT.

The sample holds a few counts of this clonotype. The chain recombines TRBV7-9 with TRBJ2-7; possibly TRBD1 for D (8 bases). Trimming took off 4 bases at V and 3 bases at J, with 22 bases between the two ends. Germline V gene lookup returns CDR1 SEHNR and CDR2 FQNEAQ (reference sequence). The CDR3 totals 17 residues. This chain's CDR3 is CASSSITQGGSRYEQYF. CDR3 DNA sequence: TGTGCCAGCAGCTCGATAACACAGGGGGGGAGCCGCTACGAGCAGTACTTC.

This sequence joins TRBV7-8 and TRBJ2-4; 8 nucleotides match TRBD2. The CDR3 runs 14 residues. Germline assignment: CDR1 SGHVS and CDR2 FQNEAQ. Losses at the gene ends were 10 bases for V and 13 bases for J; bases not matched to a gene: 18. CDR3 in amino acids: CATSRAGVAWEQYF. In DNA, the CDR3 is TGTGCCACTAGCCGAGCGGGAGTGGCCTGGGAGCAGTACTTC.

This chain connects TRBV7-8 to TRBJ2-4; perhaps D is TRBD1 or TRBD2 (5 bases each). The J call is uncertain, as TRBJ2-7 better fits the DNA end. Germline assignment: CDR1 SGHVS and CDR2 FQNEAQ. This CDR3 has 14 amino acids. The CDR3 DNA reads as TGTGCCAGCAGCTTAGCGGGGACCCCCTACGAGCAGTACTTC. Protein product: CASSLAGTPYEQYF.

Only a few counts were recorded for this clonotype. V gene TRBV29-1 combines with J gene TRBJ2-7; TRBD2 matches at 9 bases. After removal of 4 bases from V and 7 bases from J, the junction contained 11 bases not matched to a gene. CDR1 is SQVTM, CDR2 ANQGSEA, per germline. CDR3 length: 14 amino acids. The CDR3 nucleotides read TGCAGCGTTGTAGGTGCGGGAGGGTTTCAAGAGCAGTACTTC. Protein product: CSVVGAGGFQEQYF.

The rearrangement links TRBV29-1 to TRBJ2-5; D remains unclear. CDR1 is SQVTM, CDR2 ANQGSEA, per germline. This CDR3 is 11 amino acids long. Between the trimmed V and J ends, which lost 7 bases and 11 bases, there was a span of 17 bases. CDR3 DNA sequence: TGCAGCGCACTCACAGCGAATGAGCAGTACTTC. It yields the protein CSALTANEQYF.

The chain has TRBV29-1 and TRBJ1-2; 7 bases are shared with TRBD1. This CDR3 is 15 amino acids long. The V gene's germline CDR1 is SQVTM and CDR2 ANQGSEA. The J segment lost 4 bases and the V segment lost 7 bases, leaving 15 bases of the junction unmatched. The DNA for the CDR3 is TGCAGCGCACGGTATCCGGGACAGACTAGCTATGGCTACACCTTC. It is translated as CSARYPGQTSYGYTF.

This clonotype showed up just a few times. The chain employs TRBV5-1 and TRBJ1-2, with unresolved D. V was trimmed by 0 bases and J by 5 bases, leaving 5 bases between them. CDR1 is SGHRS and CDR2 is YFSETQ in the germline V gene. The CDR3 length is 12 residues. CDR3 loop: CASSLDMYGYTF. The DNA of the CDR3 is TGCGCCAGCAGCTTGGATATGTATGGCTACACCTTC.

This clonotype came up a few times. The rearrangement links TRBV7-9 to TRBJ2-3; D is undetermined. Trimming shortened V by 5 bases and J by 0 bases, and 18 bases separated the two germline ends. Germline V gives CDR1 SEHNR, CDR2 FQNEAQ (reference sequence). CDR3 length equals 17 residues. Written as DNA, the CDR3 is TGTGCCAGCAGCCCTCCGTTTGTGGGGTCTAGCACAGATACGCAGTATTTT. Its protein is CASSPPFVGSSTDTQYF.